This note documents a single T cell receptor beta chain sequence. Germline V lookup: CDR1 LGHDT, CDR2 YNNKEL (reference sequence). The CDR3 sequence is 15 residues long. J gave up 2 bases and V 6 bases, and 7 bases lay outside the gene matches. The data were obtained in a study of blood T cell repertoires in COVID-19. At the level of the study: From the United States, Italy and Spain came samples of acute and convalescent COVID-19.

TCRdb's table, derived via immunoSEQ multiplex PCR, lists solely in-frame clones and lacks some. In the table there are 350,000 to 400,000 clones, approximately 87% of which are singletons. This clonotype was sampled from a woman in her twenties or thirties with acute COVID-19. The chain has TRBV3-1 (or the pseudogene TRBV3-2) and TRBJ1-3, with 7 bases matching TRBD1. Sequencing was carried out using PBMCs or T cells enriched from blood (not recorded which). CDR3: CASSYSQGAGNTIYF. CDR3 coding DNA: TGTGCCAGCAGTTATAGTCAGGGGGCTGGAAACACCATATATTTT.